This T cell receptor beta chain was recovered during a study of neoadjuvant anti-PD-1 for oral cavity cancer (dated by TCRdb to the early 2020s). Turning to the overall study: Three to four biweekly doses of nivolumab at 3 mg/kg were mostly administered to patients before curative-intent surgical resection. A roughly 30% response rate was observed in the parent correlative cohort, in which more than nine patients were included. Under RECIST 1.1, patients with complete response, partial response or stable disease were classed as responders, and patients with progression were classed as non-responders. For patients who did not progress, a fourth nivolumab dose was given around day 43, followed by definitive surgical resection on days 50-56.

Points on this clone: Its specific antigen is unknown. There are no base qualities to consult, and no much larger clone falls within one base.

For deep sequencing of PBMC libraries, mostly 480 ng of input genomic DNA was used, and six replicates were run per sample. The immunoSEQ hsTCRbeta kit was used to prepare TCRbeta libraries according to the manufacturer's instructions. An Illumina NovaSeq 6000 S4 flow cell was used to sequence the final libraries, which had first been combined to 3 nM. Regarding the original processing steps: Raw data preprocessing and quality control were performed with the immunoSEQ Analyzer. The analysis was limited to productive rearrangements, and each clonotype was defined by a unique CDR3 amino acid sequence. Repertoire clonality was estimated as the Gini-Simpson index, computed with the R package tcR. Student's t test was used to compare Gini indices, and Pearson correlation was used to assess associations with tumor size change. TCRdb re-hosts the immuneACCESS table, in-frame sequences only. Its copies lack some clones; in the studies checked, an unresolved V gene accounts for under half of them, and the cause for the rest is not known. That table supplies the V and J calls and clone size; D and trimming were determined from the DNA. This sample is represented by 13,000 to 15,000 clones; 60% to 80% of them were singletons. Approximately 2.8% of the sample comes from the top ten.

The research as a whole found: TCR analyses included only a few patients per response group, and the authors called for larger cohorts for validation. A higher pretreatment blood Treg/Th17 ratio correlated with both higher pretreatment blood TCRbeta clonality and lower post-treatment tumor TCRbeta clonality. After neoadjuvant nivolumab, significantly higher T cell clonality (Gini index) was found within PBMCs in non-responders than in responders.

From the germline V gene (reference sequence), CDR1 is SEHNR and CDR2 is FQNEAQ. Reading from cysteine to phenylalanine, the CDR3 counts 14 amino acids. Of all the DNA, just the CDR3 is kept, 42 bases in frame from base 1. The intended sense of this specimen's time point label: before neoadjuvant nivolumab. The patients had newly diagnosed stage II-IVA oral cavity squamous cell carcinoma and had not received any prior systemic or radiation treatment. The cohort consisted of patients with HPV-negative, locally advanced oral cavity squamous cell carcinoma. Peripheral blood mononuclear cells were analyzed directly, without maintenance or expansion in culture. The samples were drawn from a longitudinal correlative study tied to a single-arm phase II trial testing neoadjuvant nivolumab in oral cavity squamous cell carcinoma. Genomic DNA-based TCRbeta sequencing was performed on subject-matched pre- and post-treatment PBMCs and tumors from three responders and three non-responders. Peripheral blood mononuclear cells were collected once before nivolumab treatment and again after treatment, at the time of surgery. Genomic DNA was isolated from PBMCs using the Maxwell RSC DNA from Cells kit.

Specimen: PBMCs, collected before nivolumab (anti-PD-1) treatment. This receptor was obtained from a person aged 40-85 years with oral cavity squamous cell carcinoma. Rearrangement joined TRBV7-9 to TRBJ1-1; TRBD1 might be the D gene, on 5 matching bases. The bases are TGTGTTAGTGGGGCCTCCTTGGGGTACACTGAAGCTTTCTTT. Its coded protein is CVSGASLGYTEAFF.